Listed below are T cell receptor beta chains from one sample, sequenced in a study of shared clonotypes between healthy human individuals. Measured with immunoSEQ multiplex PCR; TCRdb has only the in-frame clones, and not every one. The sample has about 1,900,000 clones; around 96% are singletons. Sequenced sample: naive CD8+ T cells sorted from blood. These TCRs come from a man aged 18 to 29 in good health. Each CDR3 is given with its conserved first and last residue. A D gene is named only where the DNA matches it firmly. The listing skips clone size in some rows; elsewhere it reads once, few, many or a size class.

j_call d_call clone_size v_call cdr3_nt cdr3_aa
TRBJ2-7 NA NA TRBV6-1 TGTGCCAGCAGTGAAGGGACGGAGTACGAGCAGTACTTC CASSEGTEYEQYF
TRBJ2-7 NA NA TRBV5-8 TGTGCCAGCAGCTTGAGGGTAGCCGAGCAGTACTTC CASSLRVAEQYF
TRBJ1-3 TRBD1 NA TRBV7-2 TGTGCCAGCAGCTTAGGTCAGGGGGGGTTCGTCTCTGGAAACACCATATATTTT CASSLGQGGFVSGNTIYF
TRBJ2-3 NA NA TRBV6-5 TGTGCCAGCAGTTACCAGGGCCTGGGCACAGATACGCAGTATTTT CASSYQGLGTDTQYF
TRBJ1-6 TRBD1 NA TRBV2 TGTGCCAGCACCCGAGGACAGGGGGATTCACCCCTCCACTTT CASTRGQGDSPLHF
TRBJ1-3 NA NA TRBV7-2 TGTGCCAGCAGCTTATCGGCGGGGGTATCCGGAAACACCATATATTTT CASSLSAGVSGNTIYF
TRBJ2-5 TRBD1 NA TRBV27 TGTGCCAGCAGCCCGACAGGGGTGGGGTTGGAGACCCAGTACTTC CASSPTGVGLETQYF
TRBJ2-1 NA NA TRBV10-1 TGCGCCAGCAGTGAGTCAGGAGGGGAGGATGAGCAGTTCTTC CASSESGGEDEQFF
TRBJ2-7 NA NA TRBV7-8 TGTGCCAGCAGCTTTGACATAGGCTACGAGCAGTACTTC CASSFDIGYEQYF
TRBJ2-7 NA NA TRBV5-6 TGTGCCAGCACGCAGGGATCCTACGAGCAGTACTTC CASTQGSYEQYF
TRBJ2-3 NA NA TRBV29-1 TGCAGCGTTGATTCCGGGCCTAGCACAGATACGCAGTATTTT CSVDSGPSTDTQYF
TRBJ2-7 NA NA TRBV6-5 TGTGCCAGCAGTGGTTTGACAGGTCCCGCCTACGAGCAGTACTTC CASSGLTGPAYEQYF
TRBJ2-3 TRBD1 NA TRBV2 TGTGCCAGCAGTGATAAGGGGACAGGGAAGACAGATACGCAGTATTTT CASSDKGTGKTDTQYF
TRBJ2-5 NA NA TRBV27 TGTGCCAGCGGGCCAATTTACCCAGAGACCCAGTACTTC CASGPIYPETQYF
TRBJ2-1 TRBD1 NA TRBV4-3 TGCGCCAGCAGCCAAGAGCGGACAGGGGGCGATGAGCAGTTCTTC CASSQERTGGDEQFF
TRBJ1-4 TRBD1 NA TRBV15 TGTGCCACGAACCGGGGGGACAGGGAAAAACTGTTTTTT CATNRGDREKLFF
TRBJ2-7 NA NA TRBV28 TGTGCCAGCAGTATGACAGGCTCCTACGAGCAGTACTTC CASSMTGSYEQYF
TRBJ2-7 TRBD1 NA TRBV28 TGTGCCAGCGTTAAGACAGGGGTCTCCTACGAGCAGTACTTC CASVKTGVSYEQYF
TRBJ2-1 TRBD2 NA TRBV7-6 TGTGCCAGCAGCTTAGTTGCTAGCGGGAATGAGCAGTTCTTC CASSLVASGNEQFF
TRBJ1-5 NA few TRBV19 TGTGCCAGCCGGGTGTTCCGAGGCAATCAGCCCCAGCATTTT CASRVFRGNQPQHF
TRBJ2-7 NA NA TRBV9 TGTGCCAGCAGCGTAGAAAGTTCCTACGAGCAGTACTTC CASSVESSYEQYF
TRBJ2-2 NA NA TRBV28 TGTGCCAGCAGTTTATTAAAATCCGGGGAGCTGTTTTTT CASSLLKSGELFF
TRBJ1-4 NA NA TRBV11-2 TGTGCCAGCAGACGGACGTTCGCGGAAAAACTGTTTTTT CASRRTFAEKLFF
TRBJ1-2 TRBD1 NA TRBV29-1 TGCAGCGTTGAGACCGGGACAGGGGTCGGCTACACCTTC CSVETGTGVGYTF
TRBJ2-3 TRBD1 NA TRBV27 TGTGCCAGCAGTTCCCTCACAGGGGGTGCAGATACGCAGTATTTT CASSSLTGGADTQYF
TRBJ1-5 NA NA TRBV14 TGTGCCAGCAGCCAAGATTCGGATCAGCCCCAGCATTTT CASSQDSDQPQHF
TRBJ2-1 NA NA TRBV5-5 TGTGCCAGCAGCTTCGGGCTAGGTCCAGGGGATGAGCAGTTCTTC CASSFGLGPGDEQFF
TRBJ2-7 NA NA TRBV5-1 TGCGCCAGCAGCTTGGACGGACCCTTTTACGAGCAGTACTTC CASSLDGPFYEQYF
TRBJ2-7 NA NA TRBV18 TGTGCCAGCTCACCACCGTTAGGCTCCTACGAGCAGTACTTT CASSPPLGSYEQYF
TRBJ1-3 NA NA TRBV7-9 TGTGCCAGCGCCGGGACATCTGGAAACACCATATATTTT CASAGTSGNTIYF
TRBJ2-3 NA NA TRBV6-5 TGTGCCAGCAGTTACTCCGGATTCGGGGCAGATACGCAGTATTTT CASSYSGFGADTQYF
TRBJ2-3 NA NA TRBV7-9 TGTGCCAGCAGCTTATCTCAGGGCTCGGGCACAGATACGCAGTATTTT CASSLSQGSGTDTQYF
TRBJ2-7 NA NA TRBV19 TGTGCCAGTAACAGCCCGGACTACGAGCAGTACTTC CASNSPDYEQYF
TRBJ2-7 NA NA TRBV28 TGTGCCATATCTAGACGGGGGATCGACGAGCAGTACTTC CAISRRGIDEQYF
TRBJ2-2 TRBD1 NA TRBV10-1 TGCGCCAGCAGTGAAGGACAGGGGGACACCGGGGAGCTGTTTTTT CASSEGQGDTGELFF
TRBJ1-1 NA NA TRBV6-1 TGTGCCAGCCCCGGAGTTTCAGCTTTCTTT CASPGVSAFF
TRBJ1-4 NA NA TRBV29-1 TGCAGCGTAGCTGACAGTGGTGAAAAACTGTTTTTT CSVADSGEKLFF
TRBJ2-7 TRBD2 NA TRBV6-1 TGTGCCAGCAGTGAATTGGCGGGGGGGTCCTACGAGCAGTACTTC CASSELAGGSYEQYF
TRBJ2-2 TRBD1 NA TRBV15 TGTGCCACCAGCAGACTGGGACAGGGGGCCCCCGGGGAGCTGTTTTTT CATSRLGQGAPGELFF
TRBJ1-2 TRBD1 NA TRBV4-1 TGCGCCAGCAGCCAAGACAACTCCTTTCGGACAGGGTTTGGCTACACCTTC CASSQDNSFRTGFGYTF
TRBJ2-5 NA NA TRBV10-3 TGTGCCATCAGTGAGGAGCAAGAGACCCAGTACTTC CAISEEQETQYF
TRBJ2-7 TRBD1 NA TRBV6-6 TGTGCCAGCCGCGGGACAGGGGCCGAGCAGTACTTC CASRGTGAEQYF
TRBJ2-5 TRBD1 NA TRBV13 TGTGCCAGCAGCCCTTGGGGCCAGGGGGAAGAGACCCAGTACTTC CASSPWGQGEETQYF
TRBJ2-3 NA NA TRBV5-6 TGTGCCAGCAGCTTGATTTCAGATACGCAGTATTTT CASSLISDTQYF
TRBJ1-2 TRBD1 NA TRBV4-2 TGTGCCAGCAGCCAAGGTGTACAGGGGTCTGGCTACACCTTC CASSQGVQGSGYTF
TRBJ1-5 NA NA TRBV6-1 TGTGCCAGCGGTGAGGCAGGACCAAGGTCGGGTCAGCCCCAGCATTTT CASGEAGPRSGQPQHF
TRBJ2-7 TRBD1 NA TRBV27 TGTGCCAGCAGACCCGGACAGGATCCCTACGAGCAGTACTTC CASRPGQDPYEQYF
TRBJ1-2 TRBD1 NA TRBV30 TGTGCCTGGTCGACAGGGGTCCCCTATGGCTACACCTTC CAWSTGVPYGYTF
TRBJ1-1 NA NA TRBV10-1 TGCGCCAGCAGTGATGGTGATGTTAAGGCTGAAGCTTTCTTT CASSDGDVKAEAFF
TRBJ2-7 NA NA TRBV4-1 TGCGCCAGCAGCCAAGAGAGCACTAGCTCCTACGAGCAGTACTTC CASSQESTSSYEQYF
TRBJ1-1 TRBD1 NA TRBV5-8 TGTGCCAGCAGCCCCGTCAGGGGGATGAACACTGAAGCTTTCTTT CASSPVRGMNTEAFF
TRBJ2-7 TRBD2 NA TRBV4-3 TGCGCCAGCAGCCAAGATGCTAGCGGGAGGGAATACGAGCAGTACTTC CASSQDASGREYEQYF
TRBJ2-2 NA NA TRBV7-9 TGTGCCAGCAGCTTAGCGCTAAACACCGGGGAGCTGTTTTTT CASSLALNTGELFF
TRBJ1-2 TRBD1 NA TRBV9 TGTGCCAGCAGCCTACGGACAGGTGATCACTATGGCTACACCTTC CASSLRTGDHYGYTF
TRBJ1-4 TRBD1 NA TRBV10-2 TGCGCCAGCAGTGAGAAGGCAGGGGGATTCGATGAAAAACTGTTTTTT CASSEKAGGFDEKLFF